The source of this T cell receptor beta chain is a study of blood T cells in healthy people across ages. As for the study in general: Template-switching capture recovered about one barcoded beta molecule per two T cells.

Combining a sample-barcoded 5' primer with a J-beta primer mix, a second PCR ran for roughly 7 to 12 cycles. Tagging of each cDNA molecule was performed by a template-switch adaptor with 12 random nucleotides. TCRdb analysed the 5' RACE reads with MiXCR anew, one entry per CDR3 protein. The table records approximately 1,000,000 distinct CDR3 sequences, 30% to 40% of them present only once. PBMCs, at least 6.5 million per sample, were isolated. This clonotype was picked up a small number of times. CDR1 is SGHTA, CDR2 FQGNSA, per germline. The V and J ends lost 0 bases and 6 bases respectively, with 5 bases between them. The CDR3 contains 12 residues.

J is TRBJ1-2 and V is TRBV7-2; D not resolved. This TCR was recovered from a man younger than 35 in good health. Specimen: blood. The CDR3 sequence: CASSLARNGYTF. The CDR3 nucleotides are TGTGCCAGCAGCTTAGCACGGAATGGCTACACCTTC.